These 30 T cell receptor beta chains came from one sample sequenced in a study of blood T cell repertoires in COVID-19. Produced via immunoSEQ multiplex PCR; TCRdb's table is partial and in-frame only. The sample yields 200,000 to 300,000 clones, 70% to 90% seen once. The sample consisted of PBMCs or T cells enriched from blood (not recorded which). The receptors were sampled from a woman aged 40 to 55 with acute COVID-19.

This chain connects TRBV6-5 to TRBJ2-5, with a weak D call TRBD1 (5 bases). CDR1 MNHEY and CDR2 SVGAGI come from the germline V gene. Between the trimmed V and J ends, which lost 8 bases and 2 bases, there was a span of 15 bases. The CDR3 has 14 amino acids. The DNA of the CDR3 is TGTGCCAGCGCTTTGAACAAGGGGCAAGAGACCCAGTACTTC. It specifies CASALNKGQETQYF.

This clone was seen a single time. The genes are TRBV10-3 and TRBJ2-1; 7 nucleotides match TRBD2. V lost 4 bases to trimming and J lost 5 bases; unmatched junction nucleotides: 8. The germline V gene has CDR1 ENHRY and CDR2 SYGVKD. This CDR3 has 15 residues. The CDR3 region has the DNA TGTGCCATCAGTGTAGGTCTAGCGGCAAACAATGAGCAGTTCTTC. It is translated as CAISVGLAANNEQFF.

The chain carries TRBV7-2 and TRBJ2-3, with no clear D. Trimming removed 2 bases from V and 0 bases from J, with 9 bases in between. The CDR3 consists of 15 residues. Germline lookup yields CDR1 SGHTA and CDR2 FQGNSA. CDR3 sequence (DNA): TGTGCCAGCAGCTTACATCCGGGTAGCACAGATACGCAGTATTTT. Amino acids: CASSLHPGSTDTQYF.

This chain links TRBV30 with TRBJ1-1; 7 bases match TRBD1. This CDR3 region has 12 residues. Germline V gives CDR1 GTSNPN, CDR2 SVGIG (reference sequence). V gave up 8 bases and J gave up 1 base; unmatched junction bases: 4. The CDR3 is CAQTGPNTEAFF. CDR3 DNA sequence: TGTGCCCAGACAGGGCCGAACACTGAAGCTTTCTTT.

V and J are TRBV9 and TRBJ1-3, with TRBD1 identical over 7 bases. Looked up from germline, CDR1 is SGDLS and CDR2 is YYNGEE. The V segment lost 4 bases and the J segment 4 bases; nucleotides outside the gene matches: 8. This CDR3 has 15 residues. CDR3 sequence reads: CASSIQQGRGNTIYF. The CDR3 DNA is TGTGCCAGCAGCATACAACAGGGGCGAGGAAACACCATATATTTT.

J is TRBJ2-1 and V is TRBV6-5; 7 bases map to TRBD2. CDR1 MNHEY and CDR2 SVGAGI come from the germline V gene. The CDR3 covers 16 residues. The trim removed 0 bases at V and 6 bases at J, leaving 8 bases unmatched. This CDR3 reads CASSYSGGRASNEQFF. CDR3 DNA: TGTGCCAGCAGTTACTCAGGTGGGAGGGCCTCCAATGAGCAGTTCTTC.

The gene calls are TRBV4-1 and TRBJ2-7; the match to TRBD1 covers 11 bases. J gave up 6 bases and V 0 bases, and 4 bases lay outside the gene matches. Germline assignment: CDR1 MGHRA and CDR2 YSYEKL. The CDR3 runs to 15 residues. CDR3 sequence: CASSQDRTGGPEQYF. The CDR3 nucleotides are TGCGCCAGCAGCCAAGATAGGACAGGGGGCCCCGAGCAGTACTTC.

The chain has TRBV19 and TRBJ1-6; TRBD1 matches at 7 bases. Unmatched junction bases numbered 6, after V lost 6 bases and J lost 7 bases. CDR1 is LNHDA and CDR2 is SQIVND in the germline V gene (reference sequence). The CDR3 contains 14 residues. The CDR3 reads CASRLTGSNSPLHF. The CDR3 region has the DNA TGTGCCAGTAGGTTGACAGGGTCGAATTCACCCCTCCACTTT.

This chain connects TRBV10-3 to TRBJ1-5; D is unclear. The germline CDR1 and CDR2 sequences are ENHRY and SYGVKD. V gave up 4 bases and J gave up 3 bases, with 13 bases separating them. The CDR3 has 15 amino acids. CDR3 region: CAISVTESINQPQHF. The CDR3 coding sequence is TGTGCCATCAGTGTAACAGAGTCGATCAATCAGCCCCAGCATTTT.

V is TRBV29-1 and J is TRBJ2-5; 11 bases are shared with TRBD2. Germline lookup yields CDR1 SQVTM and CDR2 ANQGSEA. V lost 6 bases and J lost 4; bases outside the gene matches: 10. The CDR3 runs 15 residues. Here the CDR3 DNA reads TGCAGCGTAACTACTAGCGGGAGAGGAGGAGAGACCCAGTACTTC. It yields the protein CSVTTSGRGGETQYF. The full variable domain, its missing parts supplied by reference TRBV29-1 and TRBJ2-5, is SAVISQKPSRDICQRGTSLTIQCQVDSQVTMMFWYRQQPGQSLTLIATANQGSEATYESGFVIDKFPISRPNLTFSTLTVSNMSPEDSSIYLCSVTTSGRGGETQYFGPGTRLLVL.

CDR3 sequence: CASTGWQGLRETQYF. CDR3 coding DNA: TGTGCCAGCACAGGGTGGCAGGGTCTTCGAGAGACCCAGTACTTC. The rearrangement joins TRBV28 to TRBJ2-5, with D possibly TRBD1 on 5 matching bases. V lost 7 bases to trimming and J lost 4 bases, with 19 bases between them. Germline lookup yields CDR1 MDHEN and CDR2 SYDVKM. The CDR3 is 15 residues long.

The V gene is TRBV5-1, the J gene TRBJ2-2; TRBD1 agrees at 7 bases. The CDR3 loop spans 15 amino acids. From germline, CDR1 is SGHRS and CDR2 YFSETQ. V lost 0 bases to trimming and J lost 1 base; unmatched junction nucleotides: 0. CDR3 sequence (DNA): TGCGCCAGCAGCTTGGACAGGGGGAACACCGGGGAGCTGTTTTTT. It yields the protein CASSLDRGNTGELFF.

The V call is TRBV24-1, the J call TRBJ2-1, with D perhaps matching TRBD2 (7 bases). Per germline, CDR1 KGHDR and CDR2 SFDVKD. The CDR3 is made up of 16 amino acids. V was shortened by 4 bases and J by 8 bases, with 20 bases between the two germline ends. CDR3: CATSDLRGEGRDEQFF. Written as DNA, the CDR3 is TGTGCCACCAGTGACTTGAGGGGGGAGGGCCGCGATGAGCAGTTCTTC.

This clone was seen a handful of times. This rearrangement joins TRBV5-1 to TRBJ2-1; 10 nucleotides agree with TRBD1. The CDR3 sequence is 15 residues long. The junction had 11 bases not matched to a gene; V was cut back by 5 bases and J by 9 bases. CDR1 is SGHRS and CDR2 is YFSETQ in the germline V gene. CDR3 loop: CASRPPGQGLSEQFF. The CDR3 nucleotides read TGCGCCAGCAGACCCCCGGGACAGGGGTTGAGTGAGCAGTTCTTC.

The chain carries TRBV27 and TRBJ2-7, with 7 bases fitting TRBD1. The germline V gene encodes CDR1 MNHEY and CDR2 SMNVEV (reference sequence). CDR3 length equals 14 residues. V trimming: 5 bases; J trimming: 0 bases; junction bases outside the gene matches: 4. The CDR3 loop is CASSPQGDSYEQYF. In DNA form, the CDR3 reads TGTGCCAGCAGTCCTCAGGGGGACTCCTACGAGCAGTACTTC.

The count of this clone is one. CDR3 residues: CSVEAQGTLYEQYF. The DNA of the CDR3 is TGCAGCGTTGAGGCGCAGGGGACCCTCTACGAGCAGTACTTC. The chain employs TRBV29-1 and TRBJ2-7; a weak D match, TRBD1 (6 bases). From germline, CDR1 is SQVTM and CDR2 ANQGSEA. Deletions cut 3 bases from V and 3 bases from J, with 15 bases between. This CDR3 contains 14 residues.

The gene calls are TRBV5-6 and TRBJ1-1; D remains unclear. This CDR3 has 15 amino acids. V was shortened by 4 bases and J by 2 bases, with 15 bases between the two germline ends. Germline CDR1 is SGHDT and CDR2 is YYEEEE. The CDR3 nucleotides are TGTGCCAGCAGCAGAGGGCCCGGAGAAAACACTGAAGCTTTCTTT. Translation: CASSRGPGENTEAFF.

The rearrangement links TRBV6-5 to TRBJ2-7; 7 bases match TRBD2. Germline loops: CDR1 MNHEY, CDR2 SVGAGI. V lost 7 bases and J lost 2; bases outside the gene matches: 5. The CDR3 runs to 13 residues. CDR3 coding DNA: TGTGCCAGCACCCTAGCGGATGCCTACGAGCAGTACTTC. As protein: CASTLADAYEQYF.

The chain recombines TRBV19 with TRBJ1-3, with D possibly TRBD1 on 6 matching bases. CDR3 length equals 16 residues. V was trimmed by 1 base and J by 1 base, leaving 11 bases between them. The V gene's germline CDR1 is LNHDA and CDR2 SQIVND (reference sequence). For the CDR3, the DNA is TGTGCCAGTAGTATAGGGGGGACATCATCTGGAAACACCATATATTTT. Amino acids: CASSIGGTSSGNTIYF.

The V call is TRBV6-4, the J call TRBJ2-1, with 7 bases matching TRBD1. The V gene's germline CDR1 is MRHNA and CDR2 SNTAGT. The CDR3 consists of 16 residues. The V and J ends lost 0 bases and 5 bases, in that order; junction bases with no gene match: 7. The CDR3 sequence is CASSDSITGDHNEQFF. CDR3 bases: TGTGCCAGCAGTGACTCGATAACAGGGGATCACAATGAGCAGTTCTTC.

The chain has TRBV9 and TRBJ2-1; D is undetermined. This CDR3 contains 15 residues. V dropped 4 bases and J dropped 0 bases, with 11 bases sitting between them. Germline CDR1 is SGDLS and CDR2 is YYNGEE. The CDR3 here is CASSTRHSSYNEQFF. The CDR3 DNA is TGTGCCAGCAGCACCCGACATAGCTCCTACAATGAGCAGTTCTTC.

This chain joins TRBV14 and TRBJ1-4; no firm D call. CDR1 SGHDN and CDR2 FVKESK come from the germline V gene. Trimming stripped 6 bases from V and 8 bases from J, with 16 bases between. The CDR3 loop spans 14 amino acids. DNA for the CDR3: TGTGCCAGCAGTCTACTCCCTAGCCGAGAAAAACTGTTTTTT. This gives the protein CASSLLPSREKLFF.

This chain links TRBV21-1 with TRBJ2-7; no check of the table's D call, TRBD2, against the DNA was made. TRBV21-1 is labeled a pseudogene. The CDR3 spans 19 residues. CDR3 sequence (DNA): TGTGCCAGCAGCAAAGTTCAGACTAGCGGGACACTCCCCTCCTACGAGCAGTACTTC. Its translation: CASSKVQTSGTLPSYEQYF.

V gene TRBV9 combines with J gene TRBJ2-1; 7 positions match TRBD2. Germline trimming cut 4 bases from V and 7 bases from J; bases unmatched to any gene: 11. CDR3 length equals 15 residues. Germline V gene sequence: CDR1 SGDLS, CDR2 YYNGEE. CDR3 residues: CASSISGKLMNEQFF. The DNA for the CDR3 is TGTGCCAGCAGCATCAGCGGGAAATTGATGAATGAGCAGTTCTTC.

The chain has TRBV7-3 and TRBJ2-3; tentative D call: TRBD2 (5 bases). This CDR3 contains 12 residues. V gave up 9 bases and J gave up 3 bases, with 10 bases separating them. Germline V gene sequence: CDR1 SGHTA, CDR2 FQGTGA. The CDR3 DNA follows: TGTGCCAGTGCCGGGGTTACAGATACGCAGTATTTT. Amino acid sequence: CASAGVTDTQYF.

The gene calls are TRBV15 and TRBJ2-1; 8 bases fit TRBD2. V shed 4 bases, J shed 3 bases, and the junction held 2 bases outside the gene matches. Per germline, CDR1 LNHNV and CDR2 YYDKDF (reference sequence). The CDR3 consists of 14 residues. CDR3 bases: TGTGCCACCAGCACCGGGACTAGCTACAATGAGCAGTTCTTC. Residues: CATSTGTSYNEQFF.

The chain is built from TRBV19 and TRBJ1-3, with D uncertain. The CDR3 extends over 15 amino acids. The V gene lost 5 bases and the J gene lost 2 bases, with 13 bases spanning the gap. In germline, CDR1 is LNHDA, CDR2 SQIVND (reference sequence). DNA for the CDR3: TGTGCCAGTAGTGCCTACCTGAACCCTGGAAACACCATATATTTT. Protein sequence: CASSAYLNPGNTIYF.

The chain joins TRBV27 to TRBJ2-1; 12 positions agree with TRBD2. The CDR3 has 16 residues. Germline V gives CDR1 MNHEY, CDR2 SMNVEV (reference sequence). Unmatched junction bases numbered 9, after V lost 5 bases and J lost 7 bases. The CDR3 here is CASSPLAGGLRNEQFF. As DNA, the CDR3 is TGTGCCAGCAGTCCCCTAGCGGGAGGGCTAAGGAATGAGCAGTTCTTC.

This clone was counted a few times. In DNA form, the CDR3 reads TGTGCCAGCCAGTCCTCGGACAGCTATGGCTACACCTTC. It is translated as CASQSSDSYGYTF. This rearrangement joins TRBV19 to TRBJ1-2, with a tentative D call TRBD1 (6 bases). Trimming took 9 bases from V and 4 from J, leaving 15 bases between them. CDR3 length equals 13 residues. Germline CDR1 LNHDA, CDR2 SQIVND (reference sequence).

V is TRBV6-4 and J is TRBJ2-3; D gene ambiguous. V was trimmed by 3 bases and J by 2 bases, leaving 15 bases between them. Per germline, CDR1 MRHNA and CDR2 SNTAGT. This CDR3 contains 16 residues. The CDR3 DNA is TGTGCCAGCAGTGAATCCGTATTTAGTTTCACAGATACGCAGTATTTT. This gives the protein CASSESVFSFTDTQYF.